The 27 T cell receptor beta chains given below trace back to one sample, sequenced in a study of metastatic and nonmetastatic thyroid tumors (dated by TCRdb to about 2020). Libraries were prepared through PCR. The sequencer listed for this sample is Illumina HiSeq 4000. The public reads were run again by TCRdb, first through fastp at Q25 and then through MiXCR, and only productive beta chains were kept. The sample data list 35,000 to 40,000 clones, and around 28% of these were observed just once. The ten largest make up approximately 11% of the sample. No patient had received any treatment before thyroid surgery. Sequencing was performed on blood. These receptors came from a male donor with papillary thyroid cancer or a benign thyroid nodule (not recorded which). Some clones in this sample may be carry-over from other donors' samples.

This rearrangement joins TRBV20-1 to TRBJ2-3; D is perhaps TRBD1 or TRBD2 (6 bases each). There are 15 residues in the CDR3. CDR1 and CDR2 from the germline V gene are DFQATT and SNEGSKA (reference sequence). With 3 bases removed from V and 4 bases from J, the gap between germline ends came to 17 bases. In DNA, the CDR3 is TGCAGTGCTAGGGGGTATGGGGGGCGGTCAGATACGCAGTATTTT. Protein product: CSARGYGGRSDTQYF.

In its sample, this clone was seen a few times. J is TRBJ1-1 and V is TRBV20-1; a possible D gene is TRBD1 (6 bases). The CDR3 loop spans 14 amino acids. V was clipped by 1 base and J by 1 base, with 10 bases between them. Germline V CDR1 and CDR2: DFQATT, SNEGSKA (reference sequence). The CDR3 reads CSARAGQPNTEAFF. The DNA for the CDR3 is TGCAGTGCTAGAGCAGGACAGCCGAACACTGAAGCTTTCTTT.

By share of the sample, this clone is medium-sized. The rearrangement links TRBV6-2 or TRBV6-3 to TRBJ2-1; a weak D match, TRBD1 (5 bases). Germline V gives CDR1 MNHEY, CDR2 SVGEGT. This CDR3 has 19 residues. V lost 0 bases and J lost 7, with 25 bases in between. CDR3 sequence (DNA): TGTGCCAGCAGTTACTCAGTTTCATTCCCTGGACAAGCGTCTAATGAGCAGTTCTTC. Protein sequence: CASSYSVSFPGQASNEQFF.

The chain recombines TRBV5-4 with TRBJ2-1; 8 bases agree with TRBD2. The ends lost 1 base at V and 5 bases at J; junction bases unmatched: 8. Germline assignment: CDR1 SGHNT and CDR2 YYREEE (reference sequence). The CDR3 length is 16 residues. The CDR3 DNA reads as TGTGCCAGCAGCTTGAGGGTCGGGAGGGCCCACAATGAGCAGTTCTTC. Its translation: CASSLRVGRAHNEQFF.

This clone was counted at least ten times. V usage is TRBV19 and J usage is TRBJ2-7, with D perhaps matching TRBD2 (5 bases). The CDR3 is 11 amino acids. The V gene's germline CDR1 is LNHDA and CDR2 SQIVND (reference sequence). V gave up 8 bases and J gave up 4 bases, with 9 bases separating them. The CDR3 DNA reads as TGTGCCAGTGGACGGGAATACGAGCAGTACTTC. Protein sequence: CASGREYEQYF.

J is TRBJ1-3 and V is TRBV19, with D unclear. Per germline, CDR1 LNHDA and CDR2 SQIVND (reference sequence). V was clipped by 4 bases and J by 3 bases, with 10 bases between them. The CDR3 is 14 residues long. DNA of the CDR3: TGTGCCAGTAGTAACGGATTTGTTGGAAACACCATATATTTT. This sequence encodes CASSNGFVGNTIYF.

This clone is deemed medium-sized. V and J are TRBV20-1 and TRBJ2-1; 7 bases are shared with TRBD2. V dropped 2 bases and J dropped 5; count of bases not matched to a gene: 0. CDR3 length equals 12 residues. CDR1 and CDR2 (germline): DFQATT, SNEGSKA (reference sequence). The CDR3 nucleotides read TGCAGTGCTAGACTAGCGGACAATGAGCAGTTCTTC. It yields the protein CSARLADNEQFF.

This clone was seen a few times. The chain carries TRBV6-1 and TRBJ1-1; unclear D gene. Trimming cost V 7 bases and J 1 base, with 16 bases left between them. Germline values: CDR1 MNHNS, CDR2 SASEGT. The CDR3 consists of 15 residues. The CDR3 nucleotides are TGTGCCAGCACCCTAGAGAGGGTTCAGAACACTGAAGCTTTCTTT. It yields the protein CASTLERVQNTEAFF.

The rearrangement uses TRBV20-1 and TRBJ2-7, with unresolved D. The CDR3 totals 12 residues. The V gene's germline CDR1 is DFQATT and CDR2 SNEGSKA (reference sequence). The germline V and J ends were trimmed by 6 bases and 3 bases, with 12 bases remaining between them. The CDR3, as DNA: TGCAGTGCCCGAAGCCTAGACTACGAGCAGTACGTC. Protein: CSARSLDYEQYV.

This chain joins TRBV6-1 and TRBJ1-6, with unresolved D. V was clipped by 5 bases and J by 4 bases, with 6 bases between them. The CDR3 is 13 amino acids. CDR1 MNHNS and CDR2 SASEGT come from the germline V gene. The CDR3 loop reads CASSLEYNSPLHF. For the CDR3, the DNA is TGTGCCAGCAGTTTAGAGTATAATTCACCCCTCCACTTT.

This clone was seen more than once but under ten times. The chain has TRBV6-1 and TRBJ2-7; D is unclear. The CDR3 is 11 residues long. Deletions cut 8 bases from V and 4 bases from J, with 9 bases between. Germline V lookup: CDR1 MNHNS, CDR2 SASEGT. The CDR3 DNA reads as TGTGCCAGCGGCCCCCAATACGAGCAGTACTTC. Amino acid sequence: CASGPQYEQYF.

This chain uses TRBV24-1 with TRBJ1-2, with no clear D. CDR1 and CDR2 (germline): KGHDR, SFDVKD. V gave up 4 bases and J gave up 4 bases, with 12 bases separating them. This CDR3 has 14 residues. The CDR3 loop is CATSDPTDLYGYTF. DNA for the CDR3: TGTGCCACCAGTGACCCGACGGACCTCTATGGCTACACCTTC.

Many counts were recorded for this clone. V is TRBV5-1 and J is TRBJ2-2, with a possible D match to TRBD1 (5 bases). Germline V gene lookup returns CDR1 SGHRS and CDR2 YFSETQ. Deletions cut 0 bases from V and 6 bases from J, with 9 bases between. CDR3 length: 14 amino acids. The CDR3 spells CASSLAGLAGELFF. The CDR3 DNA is TGCGCCAGCAGCTTGGCAGGGCTTGCCGGGGAGCTGTTTTTT.

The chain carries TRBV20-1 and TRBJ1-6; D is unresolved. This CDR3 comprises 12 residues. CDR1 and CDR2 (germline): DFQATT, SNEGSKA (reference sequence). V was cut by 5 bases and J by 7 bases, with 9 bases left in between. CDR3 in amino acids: CSARQENSPLHF. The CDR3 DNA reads TGCAGTGCTCGCCAGGAGAATTCACCCCTCCACTTT.

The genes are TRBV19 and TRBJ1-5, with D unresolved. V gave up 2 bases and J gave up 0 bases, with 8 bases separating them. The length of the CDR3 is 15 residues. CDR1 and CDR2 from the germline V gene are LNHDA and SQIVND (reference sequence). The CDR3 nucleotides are TGTGCCAGTAGTATAATGGCGGATAGCAATCAGCCCCAGCATTTT. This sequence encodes CASSIMADSNQPQHF.

CDR3 region: CASISKGVNTEAFF. CDR3 bases: TGTGCCAGCATCTCGAAGGGGGTGAACACTGAAGCTTTCTTT. This chain connects TRBV6-1 to TRBJ1-1; D might be TRBD1 (6 bases). The V gene lost 7 bases and the J gene lost 0 bases, with 12 bases spanning the gap. CDR1 MNHNS and CDR2 SASEGT come from the germline V gene. The length of the CDR3 is 14 residues.

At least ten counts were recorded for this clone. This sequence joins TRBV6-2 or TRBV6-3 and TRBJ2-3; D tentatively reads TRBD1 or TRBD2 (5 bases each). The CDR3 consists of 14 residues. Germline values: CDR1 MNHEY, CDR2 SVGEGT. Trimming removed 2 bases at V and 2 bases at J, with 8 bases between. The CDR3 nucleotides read TGTGCCAGCAGTTACCCCGGGACCACAGATACGCAGTATTTT. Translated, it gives CASSYPGTTDTQYF.

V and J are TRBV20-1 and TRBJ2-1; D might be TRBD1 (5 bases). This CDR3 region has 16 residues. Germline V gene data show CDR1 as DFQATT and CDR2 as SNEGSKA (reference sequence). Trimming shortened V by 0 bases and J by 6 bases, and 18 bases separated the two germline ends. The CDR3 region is CSARDALGLVTNEQFF. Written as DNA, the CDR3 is TGCAGTGCTAGAGATGCGTTGGGGCTAGTAACCAATGAGCAGTTCTTC.

CDR3 loop: CASRQTSGTDTQYF. DNA of the CDR3: TGTGCCAGCAGACAAACTAGCGGCACAGATACGCAGTATTTT. V and J are TRBV6-2 or TRBV6-3 and TRBJ2-3; 7 bases line up with TRBD2. The CDR3 spans 14 residues. V shed 6 bases and J 1 base; nucleotides not matched to a gene: 4. Per the germline V gene, CDR1 is MNHEY and CDR2 is SVGEGT.

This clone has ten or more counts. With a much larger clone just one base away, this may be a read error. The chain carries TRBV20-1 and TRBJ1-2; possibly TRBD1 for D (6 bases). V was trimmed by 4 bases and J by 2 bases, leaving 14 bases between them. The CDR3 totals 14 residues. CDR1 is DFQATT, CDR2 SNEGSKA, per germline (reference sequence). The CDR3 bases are TGCAGTGCTAACGGGGAGGGGGGGAACTATGGCTACACCTTC. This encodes CSANGEGGNYGYTF.

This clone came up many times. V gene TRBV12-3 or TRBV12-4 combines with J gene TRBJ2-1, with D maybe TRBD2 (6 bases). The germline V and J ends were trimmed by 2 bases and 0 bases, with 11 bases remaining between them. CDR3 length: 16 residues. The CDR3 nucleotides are TGTGCCAGCAGTTTATTTCGGGGGAGCTCCTACAATGAGCAGTTCTTC. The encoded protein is CASSLFRGSSYNEQFF.

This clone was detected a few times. The CDR3 DNA sequence: TGTGCCAGCAGTGCAGGTAGCGGTTCCTACGAGCAGTACTTC. Its translation is CASSAGSGSYEQYF. The chain joins TRBV2 to TRBJ2-7; tentatively, D is TRBD2 (6 bases). Trimming took off 4 bases at V and 1 base at J, with 11 bases between the two ends. The CDR3 totals 14 residues. Germline CDR1 is SNHLY and CDR2 is FYNNEI.

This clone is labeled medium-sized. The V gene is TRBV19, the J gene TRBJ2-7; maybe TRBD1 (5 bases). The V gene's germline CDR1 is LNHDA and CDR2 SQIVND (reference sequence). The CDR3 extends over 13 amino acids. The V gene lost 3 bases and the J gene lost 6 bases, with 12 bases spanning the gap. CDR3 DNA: TGTGCCAGTAGTATGACAAGTAGGGGCGAGCAGTACTTC. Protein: CASSMTSRGEQYF.

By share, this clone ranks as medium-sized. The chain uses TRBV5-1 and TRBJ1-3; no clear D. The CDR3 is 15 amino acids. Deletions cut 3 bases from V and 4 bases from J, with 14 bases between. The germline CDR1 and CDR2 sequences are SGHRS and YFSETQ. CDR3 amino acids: CASSSDLLGGNTIYF. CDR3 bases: TGCGCCAGCAGCTCGGACCTCCTGGGAGGAAACACCATATATTTT.

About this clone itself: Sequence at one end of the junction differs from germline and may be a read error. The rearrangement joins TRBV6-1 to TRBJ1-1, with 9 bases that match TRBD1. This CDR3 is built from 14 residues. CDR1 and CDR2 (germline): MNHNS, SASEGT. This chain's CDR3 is CASRESTGGTEAFF. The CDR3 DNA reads TGTGCCAGCAGAGAATCGACAGGGGGTACTGAAGCTTTCTTC.

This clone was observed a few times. This CDR3 reads CASSLSVGDFDSYTF. CDR3 coding DNA: TGTGCCAGCAGCTTAAGCGTAGGGGACTTCGATAGCTACACCTTC. The rearrangement uses TRBV11-1 and TRBJ1-2; a weak D match, TRBD1 (5 bases). Trimming pared 2 bases from V and 9 bases from J, leaving 19 bases between. The CDR3 covers 15 residues. The germline V gene has CDR1 SGHAT and CDR2 FQDESV (reference sequence).

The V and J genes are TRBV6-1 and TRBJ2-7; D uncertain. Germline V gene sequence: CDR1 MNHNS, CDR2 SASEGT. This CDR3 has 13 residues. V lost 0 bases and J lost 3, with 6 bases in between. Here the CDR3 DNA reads TGTGCCAGCAGTGAAGCCCAGAGCTACGAGCAGTACTTC. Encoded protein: CASSEAQSYEQYF.